The 20 T cell receptor beta chains given below trace back to one sample, sequenced in a study of cytomegalovirus exposure and HLA in healthy donors. The PCR employed 60 Vbeta primers together with 13 Jbeta primers. The data were produced by immunoSEQ multiplex PCR, yet TCRdb's version contains in-frame clones alone and is incomplete. This sample has 95,000 to 100,000 clones, with about 72% found just once. What was sequenced was PBMCs. The receptors were sampled from a woman in her fifties or sixties in good health and CMV-seropositive.

V gene TRBV2 combines with J gene TRBJ2-5; 10 nucleotides agree with TRBD2. Germline CDR1 and CDR2: SNHLY and FYNNEI. V dropped 4 bases and J dropped 5; count of bases not matched to a gene: 7. The CDR3 has 15 residues. The CDR3 reads CASSGGLASLETQYF. CDR3 DNA: TGTGCCAGCAGTGGGGGACTAGCGTCGCTGGAGACCCAGTACTTC.

The genes are TRBV5-1 and TRBJ1-1; maybe TRBD1 (6 bases). Germline CDR1 SGHRS, CDR2 YFSETQ. The V end lost 0 bases, the J end lost 4 bases, and 10 bases lay between the germline ends. The CDR3 length is 14 residues. In DNA, the CDR3 is TGCGCCAGCAGCTTGGCAGGGGCCGGCACTGAAGCTTTCTTT. Translated: CASSLAGAGTEAFF.

The chain couples TRBV27 to TRBJ1-1; D is unclear. The V gene's germline CDR1 is MNHEY and CDR2 SMNVEV (reference sequence). Trimming pared 1 base from V and 1 base from J, leaving 4 bases between. The CDR3 spans 13 residues. DNA of the CDR3: TGTGCCAGCAGTTTATACAGGAACACTGAAGCTTTCTTT. This gives the protein CASSLYRNTEAFF.

The chain joins TRBV6-1 to TRBJ1-3; maybe TRBD1 (6 bases). CDR1 MNHNS and CDR2 SASEGT come from the germline V gene. V dropped 5 bases and J dropped 1 base, with 12 bases sitting between them. The CDR3 length is 15 residues. The CDR3, as DNA: TGTGCCAGCAGTCCGAGAGGGGGATCTGGAAACACCATATATTTT. Translated: CASSPRGGSGNTIYF.

V usage is TRBV5-1 and J usage is TRBJ2-2; 9 bases match TRBD2. The CDR3 consists of 15 residues. V was clipped by 1 base and J by 5 bases; unmatched bases: 3. Germline V CDR1 and CDR2: SGHRS, YFSETQ. CDR3 coding DNA: TGCGCCAGCAGCTTGTCAACTAGCGGGACCGGGGAGCTGTTTTTT. It translates to CASSLSTSGTGELFF.

There are a few counts of this clone. V gene TRBV10-2 combines with J gene TRBJ2-7, with 7 bases lining up with TRBD1. V was clipped by 8 bases and J by 3 bases; unmatched bases: 7. This CDR3 contains 13 residues. The germline V gene has CDR1 WSHSY and CDR2 SAAADI. The CDR3 here is CASLDRDSYEQYF. The CDR3 nucleotides read TGCGCCAGCTTAGATCGGGACAGCTACGAGCAGTACTTC.

The J gene is TRBJ2-2, the V gene TRBV15; maybe TRBD2 (6 bases). Germline-derived CDR1 and CDR2 are LNHNV and YYDKDF (reference sequence). Trimming took 1 base from V and 0 from J, leaving 9 bases between them. CDR3 length: 16 amino acids. The CDR3 DNA reads as TGTGCCACCAGCAGAGCCCCTAGCGCGAACACCGGGGAGCTGTTTTTT. Residues: CATSRAPSANTGELFF.

This clone was seen only once. V gene TRBV5-1 combines with J gene TRBJ2-1; a possible D gene is TRBD1 (5 bases). Germline V gene sequence: CDR1 SGHRS, CDR2 YFSETQ. With 4 bases removed from V and 10 bases from J, the gap between germline ends came to 24 bases. The CDR3 totals 16 residues. The CDR3 spells CASSALGRALFGEQFF. CDR3 bases: TGCGCCAGCAGCGCCCTGGGCAGGGCCCTGTTCGGGGAGCAGTTCTTC.

V usage is TRBV9 and J usage is TRBJ1-4; D is possibly TRBD1 (5 bases). The germline V and J ends were trimmed by 4 bases and 12 bases, with 16 bases remaining between them. CDR1 is SGDLS and CDR2 is YYNGEE in the germline V gene. This CDR3 comprises 13 residues. The CDR3 loop is CASSPATTGELFF. CDR3 DNA sequence: TGTGCCAGCAGCCCAGCTACTACAGGAGAACTGTTTTTT.

The V gene is TRBV11-2, the J gene TRBJ1-3; D not resolved. The germline V gene has CDR1 SGHAT and CDR2 FQNNGV. The CDR3 has 12 residues. The germline V and J ends were trimmed by 8 bases and 4 bases, with 9 bases remaining between them. DNA of the CDR3: TGTGCCAGCTCGACGGGGGGAAACACCATATATTTT. Translating it yields CASSTGGNTIYF.

V and J are TRBV10-2 and TRBJ1-1; perhaps TRBD1 as D (6 bases). V gave up 6 bases and J gave up 1 base, with 12 bases separating them. The CDR3 is made up of 14 amino acids. Germline V gene lookup returns CDR1 WSHSY and CDR2 SAAADI. In DNA, the CDR3 is TGCGCCAGCAGGGAAGCGACAGGGAACACTGAAGCTTTCTTT. This codes for CASREATGNTEAFF.

Details on this clone: At the DNA level, this CDR3 is encoded by other sequences in the same sample as well. The chain carries TRBV27 and TRBJ1-5; D call uncertain. Germline V gene lookup returns CDR1 MNHEY and CDR2 SMNVEV (reference sequence). V lost 2 bases to trimming and J lost 4 bases, with 6 bases between them. The CDR3 runs to 13 residues. This chain's CDR3 is CASSLRENQPQHF. CDR3 DNA sequence: TGTGCCAGCAGTTTAAGGGAGAATCAGCCCCAGCATTTT.

The rearrangement links TRBV2 to TRBJ2-1, with TRBD2 matching 8 bases. CDR3 length: 13 residues. Germline CDR1 SNHLY, CDR2 FYNNEI. Trimming at V came to 9 bases and at J to 3 bases, leaving 4 bases not matched to a gene. CDR3 amino acids: CARGLGVYNEQFF. CDR3 bases: TGTGCCAGGGGACTAGGTGTCTACAATGAGCAGTTCTTC. The whole variable domain, remainder taken from reference TRBV2 and TRBJ2-1, is EPEVTQTPSHQVTQMGQEVILRCVPISNHLYFYWYRQILGQKVEFLVSFYNNEISEKSEIFDDQFSVERPDGSNFTLKIRSTKLEDSAMYFCARGLGVYNEQFFGPGTRLTVL.

The chain is built from TRBV5-1 and TRBJ2-2, with D tentatively TRBD2 (5 bases). This CDR3 has 16 residues. The germline CDR1 and CDR2 sequences are SGHRS and YFSETQ. Trimming took 0 bases from V and 0 from J, leaving 9 bases between them. The CDR3 DNA reads as TGCGCCAGCAGCTTGGAGCGGAGCCCGAACACCGGGGAGCTGTTTTTT. Amino acids: CASSLERSPNTGELFF.

This chain joins TRBV9 and TRBJ2-1, with D possibly TRBD2 on 6 matching bases. The germline V gene encodes CDR1 SGDLS and CDR2 YYNGEE. The CDR3 extends over 16 amino acids. Trimming cost V 0 bases and J 1 base, with 11 bases left between them. DNA for the CDR3: TGTGCCAGCAGCGTAGGGTGGGACTCTTCCTACAATGAGCAGTTCTTC. Translation gives CASSVGWDSSYNEQFF.

This chain connects TRBV7-2 to TRBJ1-3; D is possibly TRBD1 (6 bases). Germline V gene data show CDR1 as SGHTA and CDR2 as FQGNSA. The CDR3 runs 15 residues. Trimming pared 5 bases from V and 0 bases from J, leaving 11 bases between. The CDR3: CASSVDRNSGNTIYF. The CDR3 region has the DNA TGTGCCAGCAGCGTCGACAGGAACTCTGGAAACACCATATATTTT. The full variable domain, completed using reference TRBV7-2 and TRBJ1-3, is GAGVSQSPSNKVTEKGKDVELRCDPISGHTALYWYRQSLGQGLEFLIYFQGNSAPDKSGLPSDRFSAERTGGSVSTLTIQRTQQEDSAVYLCASSVDRNSGNTIYFGEGSWLTVV.

The rearrangement links TRBV28 to TRBJ2-7, with TRBD2 as a possible D gene (6 bases). V lost 5 bases and J lost 4, with 15 bases in between. There are 14 residues in the CDR3. Germline loops: CDR1 MDHEN, CDR2 SYDVKM. CDR3 region: CASSRPGLEYEQYF. The DNA for the CDR3 is TGTGCCAGCAGTAGGCCGGGACTTGAGTACGAGCAGTACTTC.

The V gene is TRBV10-3, the J gene TRBJ2-7; TRBD2 matches 9 bases. Trimming at V came to 6 bases and at J to 3 bases, leaving 3 bases not matched to a gene. Germline V CDR1 and CDR2: ENHRY, SYGVKD. CDR3 length: 13 amino acids. CDR3 DNA sequence: TGTGCCATCAGGTTAGCGGGAGACTACGAGCAGTACTTC. The encoded protein is CAIRLAGDYEQYF.

The chain uses TRBV15 and TRBJ1-4; weak D call: TRBD1 (6 bases). Trimming removed 1 base from V and 3 bases from J, with 9 bases in between. The V gene's germline CDR1 is LNHNV and CDR2 YYDKDF (reference sequence). CDR3 length: 15 residues. This chain's CDR3 is CATSRVTGANEKLFF. In nucleotides, the CDR3 is TGTGCCACCAGCAGAGTGACAGGTGCTAATGAAAAACTGTTTTTT.

The chain recombines TRBV5-1 with TRBJ2-2; D unresolved. V dropped 0 bases and J dropped 0 bases, with 6 bases sitting between them. CDR1 is SGHRS, CDR2 YFSETQ, per germline. This CDR3 comprises 15 residues. The CDR3 nucleotides are TGCGCCAGCAGCTTGGGCTATTCGAACACCGGGGAGCTGTTTTTT. Protein sequence: CASSLGYSNTGELFF. The full variable domain, completed using reference TRBV5-1 and TRBJ2-2, is KAGVTQTPRYLIKTRGQQVTLSCSPISGHRSVSWYQQTPGQGLQFLFEYFSETQRNKGNFPGRFSGRQFSNSRSEMNVSTLELGDSALYLCASSLGYSNTGELFFGEGSRLTVL.